This TCR beta chain was recovered during a study of beta chain features in type 1 diabetes. Background on the study: No patient-donor differences in age, gender, total cells or subset yield.

The isolated RNA, all of it, was reverse transcribed, so expressed TCRB transcripts were what got sequenced. Here immunoSEQ multiplex PCR was the method, and the copy in TCRdb shows in-frame clones only, minus some. The repertoire includes about 360,000 clones, roughly 12% of them detected once, and roughly 0.017% sits in the top ten. CD45RO/CCR7/CD25/CD127/CD95/CD27 separated CD4+ naive, central memory, regulatory and stem cell-like memory cells by sorting. CDR3 length equals 15 residues. From germline, CDR1 is SGHTA and CDR2 FQGNSA. The V and J ends lost 2 bases and 2 bases respectively, with 13 bases between them. This clone was seen a handful of times.

This chain joins TRBV7-2 and TRBJ2-7; D not certain. The source material was naive CD4+ T cells from blood. The clonotype was recovered from a man younger than 35 in good health. The CDR3, as DNA: TGTGCCAGCAGCTTATCCTTCGTCGGAGCCTACGAGCAGTACTTC. Protein product: CASSLSFVGAYEQYF.